A single sample gave rise to the 21 T cell receptor beta chains below, sequenced in a study of T cell repertoires in cytomegalovirus infection. TCRdb independently ran MiXCR on the reads; one entry per CDR3 protein. Of under 200,000 distinct CDR3 sequences in the sample, approximately 17% are singletons; the top ten hold approximately 19%. Specimen: CD8+ T cells from PBMCs. These TCRs come from a human donor in good health (CMV status not recorded). Some clones in this sample may be carry-over from other donors' samples.

The rearrangement joins TRBV27 to TRBJ2-1; TRBD1 matches 9 bases. Losses at the gene ends were 3 bases for V and 8 bases for J; bases not matched to a gene: 14. CDR1 is MNHEY and CDR2 is SMNVEV in the germline V gene (reference sequence). The CDR3 spans 17 residues. CDR3 sequence reads: CASSLPPRTGALHEQFF. CDR3 DNA: TGTGCCAGCAGTTTGCCTCCCAGGACAGGGGCCCTTCATGAGCAGTTCTTC.

This clonotype was recorded at least ten times. The chain is built from TRBV18 and TRBJ2-7; D not certain. The CDR3 has 14 residues. V lost 6 bases to trimming and J lost 2 bases, with 14 bases between them. The germline gives CDR1 KGHSH, CDR2 LQKENI. In DNA form, the CDR3 reads TGTGCCAGCTCCCATTCGGCCGATCCCTACGAGCAGTACTTC. Its protein is CASSHSADPYEQYF.

This clonotype was picked up a small number of times. The genes are TRBV4-3 and TRBJ2-7, with 7 positions matching TRBD2. The CDR3 has 16 residues. Trimming removed 1 base from V and 1 base from J; junction bases left unmatched: 7. Germline values: CDR1 LGHNA, CDR2 YSLEER. CDR3 sequence reads: CASSQAVLAPSYEQYF. DNA for the CDR3: TGCGCCAGCAGCCAAGCGGTACTAGCGCCTTCCTACGAGCAGTACTTC.

This clonotype was picked up a small number of times. The chain couples TRBV4-1 to TRBJ1-5, with a weak D call TRBD1 (5 bases). CDR1 and CDR2 from the germline V gene are MGHRA and YSYEKL. V was pared by 5 bases and J by 3 bases, with 11 bases between. The CDR3 runs 14 residues. The chain's CDR3 is CASSFQGPNQPQHF. Here the CDR3 DNA reads TGCGCCAGCAGCTTTCAGGGACCCAATCAGCCCCAGCATTTT.

The chain is built from TRBV6-6 and TRBJ1-1; D remains unclear. V was cut by 6 bases and J by 7 bases, with 9 bases left in between. CDR3 size: 11 residues. The germline CDR1 and CDR2 sequences are MNHNY and SVGAGI (reference sequence). The CDR3 DNA reads as TGTGCCAGCAGGGAGGGTTATGAAGCTTTCTTT. This gives the protein CASREGYEAFF.

The rearrangement links TRBV15 to TRBJ1-1; D not resolved. CDR1 LNHNV and CDR2 YYDKDF come from the germline V gene (reference sequence). The CDR3 contains 15 residues. V lost 0 bases and J 4 bases, leaving 12 bases between the germline ends. CDR3 nucleotides: TGTGCCACCAGCAGAGATCCGGGAAGGTCCACTGAAGCTTTCTTT. It yields the protein CATSRDPGRSTEAFF.

This clonotype appeared a few times. This sequence joins TRBV7-9 and TRBJ1-1; maybe TRBD1 (6 bases). Germline V gives CDR1 SEHNR, CDR2 FQNEAQ (reference sequence). Trimming shortened V by 2 bases and J by 4 bases, and 17 bases separated the two germline ends. There are 16 residues in the CDR3. CDR3: CASSLSRRLQGTEAFF. DNA of the CDR3: TGTGCCAGCAGCTTATCACGAAGGTTACAGGGCACTGAAGCTTTCTTT.

A few counts support this clonotype. The DNA is left out, because the CDR3 cannot be placed on it with certainty; the CDR3 is given as TCRdb lists it. This chain links TRBV6-6 with TRBJ1-2; the table names TRBD1, a call not compared with the DNA. The CDR3 spans 15 residues, counting both ends. Germline CDR1 MNHNY, CDR2 SVGAGI (reference sequence). CDR3 residues: CASSSSGQGFDGYTF.

This clonotype was observed a few times. V gene TRBV5-6 combines with J gene TRBJ2-7; TRBD1 matches at 7 bases. CDR3 size: 13 residues. J was trimmed by 4 bases and V by 3 bases; bases with no gene match: 4. Germline values: CDR1 SGHDT, CDR2 YYEEEE. DNA for the CDR3: TGTGCCAGCAGCTCTTACAGGGGATACGAGCAGTACTTC. It yields the protein CASSSYRGYEQYF.

This clonotype was recorded a few times. CDR3 sequence (DNA): TGTGCCAGCAGTCCCGGACAGGCCAAAAACATTCAGTACTTC. Translation gives CASSPGQAKNIQYF. V usage is TRBV2 and J usage is TRBJ2-4; D perhaps matches TRBD1 (6 bases). From germline, CDR1 is SNHLY and CDR2 FYNNEI. V gave up 5 bases and J gave up 1 base, with 9 bases separating them. The CDR3 is made up of 14 amino acids.

This clonotype was detected only a few times. The chain has TRBV7-3 and TRBJ2-1; TRBD2 might be the D (5 bases). V shed 5 bases and J shed 1 base, with 15 bases lying between them. Germline V gene lookup returns CDR1 SGHTA and CDR2 FQGTGA. CDR3 length: 16 amino acids. This CDR3 reads CASSPRASLSYNEQFF. CDR3 in DNA: TGTGCCAGCAGCCCCCGTGCTAGCTTATCCTACAATGAGCAGTTCTTC.

This clonotype was observed a few times. CDR3 loop: CASSLPRGSREQYF. CDR3 nucleotide sequence: TGTGCCAGCAGCTTACCCAGAGGGTCCCGCGAGCAGTACTTC. The chain couples TRBV7-9 to TRBJ2-7, with a weak D call TRBD2 (5 bases). The CDR3 is made up of 14 amino acids. Trimming stripped 2 bases from V and 6 bases from J, with 14 bases between. Looked up from germline, CDR1 is SEHNR and CDR2 is FQNEAQ (reference sequence).

This clonotype has only a few counts. The CDR3 bases are TGTGCCAGCAGCCCAGAAGGTCCAGAAGCTTTCTTT. As protein: CASSPEGPEAFF. The rearrangement links TRBV5-4 to TRBJ1-1, with D unclear. Trimming shortened V by 4 bases and J by 8 bases, and 12 bases separated the two germline ends. The CDR3 covers 12 residues. Germline V gives CDR1 SGHNT, CDR2 YYREEE (reference sequence).

V usage is TRBV14 and J usage is TRBJ2-1, with D possibly being TRBD2 (5 bases). The ends were cut back, 5 bases at V and 6 bases at J, with 11 bases in the middle. Germline V gene sequence: CDR1 SGHDN, CDR2 FVKESK. This CDR3 contains 13 residues. The CDR3 DNA follows: TGTGCCAGCAGCAGAACTAGGATCAATGAGCAGTTCTTC. Its protein is CASSRTRINEQFF.

The rearrangement uses TRBV28 and TRBJ2-7; 14 positions agree with TRBD2. The V gene end was trimmed by 6 bases and the J gene end by 4 bases; junction bases not matched to a gene: 5. Germline values: CDR1 MDHEN, CDR2 SYDVKM. The CDR3 spans 15 residues. The CDR3 sequence is CASSRLAGGRYEQYF. The CDR3 DNA reads as TGTGCCAGCAGCAGACTAGCGGGGGGGCGGTACGAGCAGTACTTC. Looking up the rest from reference TRBV28 and TRBJ2-7 gives the full variable domain: DVKVTQSSRYLVKRTGEKVFLECVQDMDHENMFWYRQDPGLGLRLIYFSYDVKMKEKGDIPEGYSVSREKKERFSLILESASTNQTSMYLCASSRLAGGRYEQYFGPGTRLTVT.

V is TRBV11-2 and J is TRBJ2-1; TRBD2 aligns across 7 bases. The CDR3 loop spans 24 amino acids. Germline V gene lookup returns CDR1 SGHAT and CDR2 FQNNGV. The trim removed 5 bases at V and 1 base at J, leaving 32 bases unmatched. CDR3 DNA sequence: TGTGCCAGCAGCCCCAGAGGCGAACTAGTGTTGCGGGAGTGGATGAGGTGGTCCTACAATGAGCAGTTCTTC. Translated, it gives CASSPRGELVLREWMRWSYNEQFF.

This clonotype has just a few counts. The rearrangement links TRBV28 to TRBJ2-1, with 12 positions matching TRBD2. V was clipped by 4 bases and J by 9 bases; unmatched bases: 31. Germline assignment: CDR1 MDHEN and CDR2 SYDVKM. There are 23 residues in the CDR3. The CDR3 loop reads CASSWSGSRIGTSGPSDYGEQFF. The CDR3 nucleotides are TGTGCCAGCAGTTGGTCAGGGTCGAGGATTGGGACTAGCGGGCCTTCGGACTACGGTGAGCAGTTCTTC.

A few counts support this clonotype. This sequence joins TRBV6-1 and TRBJ2-1, with D perhaps TRBD2 (5 bases). V lost 7 bases and J 10 bases, leaving 17 bases between the germline ends. The CDR3 extends over 13 amino acids. Germline CDR1 and CDR2: MNHNS and SASEGT. CDR3 in amino acids: CASTWVAIGEQFF. As DNA, the CDR3 is TGTGCCAGCACGTGGGTAGCGATAGGCGAGCAGTTCTTC.

The sample holds a few counts of this clonotype. V is TRBV7-8 and J is TRBJ1-5; 7 bases align to TRBD1. After removal of 2 bases from V and 6 bases from J, the junction contained 7 bases not matched to a gene. There are 15 residues in the CDR3. In germline, CDR1 is SGHVS, CDR2 FQNEAQ. The CDR3 spells CASSLQGGAGQPQHF. In DNA, the CDR3 is TGTGCCAGCAGCTTACAGGGGGGGGCGGGTCAGCCCCAGCATTTT.

The rearrangement links TRBV6-5 to TRBJ1-1; D unclear. This CDR3 is built from 13 residues. From germline, CDR1 is MNHEY and CDR2 SVGAGI. V lost 0 bases and J lost 0, with 2 bases in between. CDR3 DNA sequence: TGTGCCAGCAGTTACTCGGTGAACACTGAAGCTTTCTTT. It yields the protein CASSYSVNTEAFF.

In its sample, this clonotype was seen a few times. This chain joins TRBV29-1 and TRBJ2-2; 9 bases are a match to TRBD1. CDR3 length equals 13 residues. Germline values: CDR1 SQVTM, CDR2 ANQGSEA. V shed 8 bases and J 5 bases; nucleotides not matched to a gene: 6. DNA for the CDR3: TGCAGCTTCCGGGACAGGGAAACCGGGGAGCTGTTTTTT. Its protein is CSFRDRETGELFF.